These 2 T cell receptor beta chains originate from one sample sequenced in a study of T-cell reconstitution after alpha-beta-depleted transplantation in children. Unique molecular identifiers were used in preparing the TCRbeta library. Each CDR3 protein is one row after TCRdb ran MiXCR on the PCR reads. The sample records about 270,000 distinct CDR3 sequences, more than 8% being singletons. The sample consisted of PBMCs from the stem cell graft donor, taken from the stem cell graft. All receptors come from a human donor who donated a stem cell graft to a child with SCID.

The V and J genes are TRBV7-9 and TRBJ2-3; D perhaps matches TRBD2 (6 bases). From germline, CDR1 is SEHNR and CDR2 FQNEAQ (reference sequence). The CDR3 is 14 amino acids. With 7 bases removed from V and 6 bases from J, the gap between germline ends came to 17 bases. CDR3 nucleotide sequence: TGTGCCAGCACCGTGCCCGGGGGAGCGGATACGCAGTATTTT. Its translation: CASTVPGGADTQYF.

This clonotype was detected only a few times. The chain recombines TRBV5-1 with TRBJ2-3; TRBD1 aligns across 8 bases. Losses at the gene ends were 0 bases for V and 3 bases for J; bases not matched to a gene: 6. In germline, CDR1 is SGHRS, CDR2 YFSETQ. The CDR3 covers 16 residues. In DNA, the CDR3 is TGCGCCAGCAGCTTGGCCAAGGACAGGGTTACAGATACGCAGTATTTT. Encoded protein: CASSLAKDRVTDTQYF.